The 28 T cell receptor beta chains below were found in one sample sequenced in a study of blood T cells in healthy people across ages (dated by TCRdb to about 2015). The library was obtained by 5' RACE. The reads were generated on an Illumina HiSeq 2500. A second PCR of roughly 6 to 12 cycles was performed with a sample-barcoded 5' primer and a J-beta primer mix. TCRdb ran its own pipeline on the public reads, namely fastp trimming at Q25 and MiXCR clone calling, and kept in-frame beta chains. Rows matching on CDR3 protein sequence are summarized as one entry with the most common DNA and genes. The sample table lists roughly 800,000 distinct CDR3 sequences, about 55% of them with a count of one. Roughly 40% of the sample goes to the ten largest clones. The sequenced material came from blood. These receptors were collected from a man older than 75 in good health.

This clonotype has just one count. This chain uses TRBV6-2 or TRBV6-3 with TRBJ1-2, with D perhaps TRBD1 (5 bases). Trimming pared 2 bases from V and 2 bases from J, leaving 15 bases between. Looked up from germline, CDR1 is MNHEY and CDR2 is SVGEGT. The CDR3 totals 16 residues. CDR3 nucleotide sequence: TGTGCCAGCAGTTACCCCAGCCAGGGTACAAACTATGGCTACACCTTC. Translated: CASSYPSQGTNYGYTF.

This clonotype was observed once. The chain links TRBV6-1 to TRBJ1-5; TRBD1 might be the D (5 bases). The CDR3 covers 16 residues. CDR1 MNHNS and CDR2 SASEGT come from the germline V gene. Trimming took 7 bases from V and 3 from J, leaving 19 bases between them. CDR3 sequence reads: CASKTALGTINQPQHF. CDR3 in DNA: TGTGCCAGCAAGACAGCCCTGGGTACGATCAATCAGCCCCAGCATTTT.

This chain connects TRBV20-1 to TRBJ2-1; 9 nucleotides match TRBD2. V trimming: 0 bases; J trimming: 3 bases; junction bases outside the gene matches: 3. The CDR3 length is 15 residues. Germline CDR1 and CDR2: DFQATT and SNEGSKA (reference sequence). The CDR3 here is CSARDMTSGYNEQFF. DNA of the CDR3: TGCAGTGCTAGAGATATGACTAGCGGCTACAATGAGCAGTTCTTC.

This clonotype was observed a handful of times. V is TRBV7-2 and J is TRBJ2-3; D remains unclear. This CDR3 comprises 14 residues. Germline V lookup: CDR1 SGHTA, CDR2 FQGNSA. Trimming took 1 base from V and 6 from J, leaving 11 bases between them. CDR3 protein: CASSLGVGKDTQYF. DNA of the CDR3: TGTGCCAGCAGCTTAGGTGTGGGAAAGGATACGCAGTATTTT.

This clonotype was seen only once. This rearrangement joins TRBV14 to TRBJ2-3, with D unclear. The V end lost 1 base, the J end lost 1 base, and 9 bases lay between the germline ends. CDR1 is SGHDN and CDR2 is FVKESK in the germline V gene. CDR3 size: 15 residues. The CDR3 loop reads CASSQGGHGTDTQYF. The CDR3 coding sequence is TGTGCCAGCAGCCAAGGCGGCCACGGCACAGATACGCAGTATTTT. The entire variable domain, with the rest obtained from reference TRBV14 and TRBJ2-3, is as follows: EAGVTQFPSHSVIEKGQTVTLRCDPISGHDNLYWYRRVMGKEIKFLLHFVKESKQDESGMPNNRFLAERTGGTYSTLKVQPAELEDSGVYFCASSQGGHGTDTQYFGPGTRLTVL.

This chain connects TRBV7-2 to TRBJ1-2, with 9 positions matching TRBD1. Germline-derived CDR1 and CDR2 are SGHTA and FQGNSA. The CDR3 is 15 amino acids. Trimming took 1 base from V and 4 from J; bases not matched to a gene: 4. The CDR3 sequence is CASSLEVTGGYGYTF. CDR3 sequence (DNA): TGTGCCAGCAGCTTAGAGGTGACAGGGGGCTATGGCTACACCTTC.

The CDR3 spells CASSVTSGSETQYF. The CDR3 DNA reads as TGCGCCAGCAGCGTGACTAGCGGGAGTGAGACCCAGTACTTC. The V and J genes are TRBV5-1 and TRBJ2-7; TRBD2 matches 12 bases. The DNA matches TRBJ2-5 better at its end, which makes the J call doubtful. Per the germline V gene, CDR1 is SGHRS and CDR2 is YFSETQ. The length of the CDR3 is 14 residues.

On this clonotype: At one boundary the junction diverges from the germline segment, which might be a read error. This rearrangement joins TRBV5-5 to TRBJ1-5, with unresolved D. The CDR3 length is 16 residues. The germline CDR1 and CDR2 sequences are SGHKS and YYEKEE (reference sequence). CDR3 bases: TGTACCAGCAGCCAAGACCTGGGAGGTCGAAATCAGCCCCAGCATTTT. This translates into CTSSQDLGGRNQPQHF.

J is TRBJ1-2 and V is TRBV3-1; 10 bases match TRBD1. After removal of 3 bases from V and 2 bases from J, the junction contained 9 bases not matched to a gene. The CDR3 contains 17 residues. Germline CDR1 is LGHDT and CDR2 is YNNKEL (reference sequence). The chain's CDR3 is CASSHLTGGVNNYGYTF. The CDR3 bases are TGTGCCAGCAGCCACCTGACAGGGGGCGTAAACAACTATGGCTACACCTTC.

The chain carries TRBV20-1 and TRBJ2-5; tentatively, D is TRBD1 or TRBD2 (5 bases each). The V end lost 1 base, the J end lost 11 bases, and 20 bases lay between the germline ends. Per germline, CDR1 DFQATT and CDR2 SNEGSKA (reference sequence). This CDR3 spans 14 amino acids. The CDR3 sequence: CSARVPGLTDEQYF. CDR3 bases: TGCAGTGCTAGAGTCCCGGGGCTTACCGATGAGCAGTACTTC.

This clonotype was counted a few times. The chain carries TRBV6-6 and TRBJ2-3; tentatively, D is TRBD2 (5 bases). This CDR3 spans 16 amino acids. Germline lookup yields CDR1 MNHNY and CDR2 SVGAGI (reference sequence). The V end lost 2 bases, the J end lost 1 base, and 13 bases lay between the germline ends. The CDR3: CASSYAGGLGTDTQYF. CDR3 sequence (DNA): TGTGCCAGCAGTTACGCCGGCGGGTTGGGCACAGATACGCAGTATTTT.

This chain connects TRBV7-2 to TRBJ2-5; D unresolved. This CDR3 is 11 amino acids long. Looked up from germline, CDR1 is SGHTA and CDR2 is FQGNSA. V was trimmed by 5 bases and J by 7 bases, leaving 8 bases between them. The CDR3 here is CASSHLTTQYF. The CDR3 nucleotides are TGTGCCAGCAGCCACCTCACGACCCAGTACTTC.

V is TRBV7-3 and J is TRBJ2-7; D gene ambiguous. Germline CDR1 and CDR2: SGHTA and FQGTGA. The CDR3 runs 13 residues. Trimming removed 4 bases from V and 4 bases from J, with 11 bases in between. This CDR3 is CASSSSTNYEQYF. The CDR3, as DNA: TGTGCCAGCAGCTCATCGACAAATTACGAGCAGTACTTC.

The gene calls are TRBV6-1 and TRBJ2-5; D is possibly TRBD2 (5 bases). Germline CDR1 is MNHNS and CDR2 is SASEGT. The germline V and J ends were trimmed by 6 bases and 1 base, with 12 bases remaining between them. This CDR3 spans 14 amino acids. As DNA, the CDR3 is TGTGCCAGCAGCGGACTGGGTACCCAAGAGACCCAGTACTTC. This sequence encodes CASSGLGTQETQYF.

This clonotype has a handful of counts. CDR3 nucleotide sequence: TGTGCCAGCAGCTTACGGGACTTTAATATCTACGAGCAGTACTTC. Translated, it gives CASSLRDFNIYEQYF. The chain combines TRBV7-2 with TRBJ2-7, with a tentative D call TRBD2 (6 bases). The CDR3 runs 15 residues. The germline V gene has CDR1 SGHTA and CDR2 FQGNSA. The V end was cut by 2 bases, the J end by 3 bases, with 14 bases between.

This clonotype has just a few counts. The chain has TRBV7-9 and TRBJ2-7, with TRBD2 identical over 8 bases. The V segment lost 5 bases and the J segment 2 bases; nucleotides outside the gene matches: 11. The CDR3 is made up of 16 amino acids. CDR1 is SEHNR and CDR2 is FQNEAQ in the germline V gene (reference sequence). The CDR3 coding sequence is TGTGCCAGCAGCCCAGGGGCACTAGCGGTTACCTACGAGCAGTACTTC. Residues: CASSPGALAVTYEQYF.

The rearrangement joins TRBV6-5 to TRBJ2-3; D may be TRBD2 (5 bases). Germline V gives CDR1 MNHEY, CDR2 SVGAGI. The CDR3 extends over 13 amino acids. Deletions cut 6 bases from V and 8 bases from J, with 15 bases between. The CDR3 loop reads CASRPTFGGTQYF. In DNA, the CDR3 is TGTGCCAGCAGACCCACCTTCGGAGGTACGCAGTATTTT.

The chain links TRBV5-6 to TRBJ2-3, with a possible D match to TRBD2 (6 bases). This CDR3 is 14 amino acids long. V dropped 5 bases and J dropped 14 bases, with 24 bases sitting between them. Germline V gene sequence: CDR1 SGHDT, CDR2 YYEEEE. CDR3 DNA: TGTGCCAGCAGTGTTCGCGAAGGAGGGAGATACGCGTATTTT. This encodes CASSVREGGRYAYF.

The chain has TRBV20-1 and TRBJ1-4, with 9 bases matching TRBD1. The germline gives CDR1 DFQATT, CDR2 SNEGSKA (reference sequence). V lost 3 bases and J lost 4; bases outside the gene matches: 12. This CDR3 is 17 amino acids long. Here the CDR3 reads CSASARDRDPRNEKLFF. The DNA for the CDR3 is TGCAGTGCTAGCGCCCGGGACAGGGATCCCCGTAATGAAAAACTGTTTTTT.

The chain is built from TRBV6-5 and TRBJ2-4; D ambiguous. The DNA end favors TRBJ2-5, so the J call may be wrong. Germline V lookup: CDR1 MNHEY, CDR2 SVGAGI. CDR3 size: 13 residues. In DNA form, the CDR3 reads TGTGCCAGCAGTTGGACGTACGGAGAGACCCAGTACTTC. Residues: CASSWTYGETQYF.

The V and J genes are TRBV21-1 and TRBJ2-4; the table gives TRBD1 as D, unverified against the DNA. The DNA matches TRBJ2-7 better at its end, which makes the J call doubtful. TRBV21-1 is given as a pseudogene. The CDR3 is made up of 15 amino acids. Written as DNA, the CDR3 is TGTGCCAGCAGCATCCGGGACAGCGATCCCTACGAGCAGTACTTC. Translation: CASSIRDSDPYEQYF.

The CDR3 DNA follows: TGTGCCAGCTCACCGGACAGGGATCCCATCGAGCAGTACTTC. Its translation is CASSPDRDPIEQYF. This chain uses TRBV18 with TRBJ2-7, with 8 bases fitting TRBD1. The CDR3 length is 14 residues. V shed 3 bases, J shed 6 bases, and the junction held 7 bases outside the gene matches. Germline CDR1 is KGHSH and CDR2 is LQKENI. The full variable domain, with the rest looked up from reference TRBV18 and TRBJ2-7, is NAGVMQNPRHLVRRRGQEARLRCSPMKGHSHVYWYRQLPEEGLKFMVYLQKENIIDESGMPKERFSAEFPKEGPSILRIQQVVRGDSAAYFCASSPDRDPIEQYFGPGTRLTVT.

This clonotype turned up a few times. Here the CDR3 reads CSARIGAVQETQYF. The CDR3 DNA reads as TGCAGTGCTAGGATCGGGGCTGTGCAAGAGACCCAGTACTTC. The rearrangement joins TRBV20-1 to TRBJ2-5, with D perhaps given as TRBD1 or TRBD2 (5 bases each). V was cut by 3 bases and J by 2 bases, with 13 bases left in between. Germline loops: CDR1 DFQATT, CDR2 SNEGSKA (reference sequence). CDR3 length: 14 residues.

This clonotype was recorded only once. This chain links TRBV28 with TRBJ2-4; possibly TRBD2 for D (5 bases). The closer fit of TRBJ2-7 to the DNA end suggests the J call may be wrong. This CDR3 spans 13 amino acids. Germline assignment: CDR1 MDHEN and CDR2 SYDVKM. DNA for the CDR3: TGTGCCAGCAGTGGACTCCCAGGTACCGAGCAGTACTTC. Protein product: CASSGLPGTEQYF.

The V and J genes are TRBV3-1 and TRBJ2-2, with TRBD2 matching 9 bases. V dropped 5 bases and J dropped 8; count of bases not matched to a gene: 15. This CDR3 is 17 amino acids long. CDR1 is LGHDT and CDR2 is YNNKEL in the germline V gene (reference sequence). CDR3 nucleotide sequence: TGTGCCAGCAGCTTCACCCCGGGGGTAGCGGGGGTTGGGGAGCTGTTTTTT. It encodes CASSFTPGVAGVGELFF.

CDR3 sequence: CASNQAGGPYNEQFF. CDR3 nucleotides: TGTGCCAGCAACCAAGCGGGAGGGCCGTACAATGAGCAGTTCTTC. The V call is TRBV2, the J call TRBJ2-1, with 10 bases that match TRBD2. V shed 7 bases, J shed 4 bases, and the junction held 7 bases outside the gene matches. Per germline, CDR1 SNHLY and CDR2 FYNNEI. This CDR3 comprises 15 residues. Full variable domain (rest looked up from reference TRBV2 and TRBJ2-1): EPEVTQTPSHQVTQMGQEVILRCVPISNHLYFYWYRQILGQKVEFLVSFYNNEISEKSEIFDDQFSVERPDGSNFTLKIRSTKLEDSAMYFCASNQAGGPYNEQFFGPGTRLTVL.

The genes are TRBV20-1 and TRBJ2-1; TRBD2 aligns across 7 bases. Germline CDR1 DFQATT, CDR2 SNEGSKA (reference sequence). V was pared by 3 bases and J by 7 bases, with 12 bases of the junction left unmatched. This CDR3 has 15 amino acids. DNA for the CDR3: TGCAGTGCTAGTCTACCAGGGAGGGTGAGAAATGAGCAGTTCTTC. As protein: CSASLPGRVRNEQFF.

In its sample, this clonotype was seen many times. The V and J genes are TRBV2 and TRBJ2-3, with D uncertain. V lost 8 bases to trimming and J lost 0 bases, with 9 bases between them. The CDR3 contains 13 residues. Germline assignment: CDR1 SNHLY and CDR2 FYNNEI. CDR3 sequence (DNA): TGTGCCAGCCGGTGGCTTAGCACAGATACGCAGTATTTT. This codes for CASRWLSTDTQYF.